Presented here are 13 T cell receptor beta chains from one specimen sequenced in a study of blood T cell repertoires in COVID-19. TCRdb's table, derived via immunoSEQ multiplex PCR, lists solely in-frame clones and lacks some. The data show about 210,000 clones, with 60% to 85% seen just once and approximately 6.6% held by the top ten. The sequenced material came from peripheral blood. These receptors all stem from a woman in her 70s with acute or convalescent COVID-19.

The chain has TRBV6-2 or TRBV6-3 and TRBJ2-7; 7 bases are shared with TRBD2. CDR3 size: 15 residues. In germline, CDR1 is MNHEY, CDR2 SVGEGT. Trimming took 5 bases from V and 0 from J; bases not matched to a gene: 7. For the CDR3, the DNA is TGTGCCAGCAGTCTCACCGGGACTATCTCCTACGAGCAGTACTTC. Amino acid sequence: CASSLTGTISYEQYF.

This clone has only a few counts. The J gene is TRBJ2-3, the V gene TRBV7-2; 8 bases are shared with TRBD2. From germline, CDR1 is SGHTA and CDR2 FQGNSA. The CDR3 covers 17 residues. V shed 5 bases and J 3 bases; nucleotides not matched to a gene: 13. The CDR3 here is CASSRRAIAGSTDTQYF. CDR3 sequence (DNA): TGTGCCAGCAGCCGGAGGGCCATAGCGGGGTCGACAGATACGCAGTATTTT.

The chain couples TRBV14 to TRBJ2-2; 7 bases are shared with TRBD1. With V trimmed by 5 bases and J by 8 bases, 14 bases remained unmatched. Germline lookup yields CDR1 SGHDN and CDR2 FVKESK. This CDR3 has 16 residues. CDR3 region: CASSKPWGQSRGELFF. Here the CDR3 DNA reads TGTGCCAGCAGCAAACCATGGGGACAGTCCAGGGGGGAGCTGTTTTTT.

The DNA for the CDR3 is TGTGCCAGTAGTATAGCGAGCAGGACAGGGGGCAACAGGAATGAGCAGTTCTTC. It yields the protein CASSIASRTGGNRNEQFF. The V gene is TRBV19, the J gene TRBJ2-1; 11 bases are a match to TRBD1. Germline V lookup: CDR1 LNHDA, CDR2 SQIVND (reference sequence). The CDR3 loop spans 18 amino acids. Germline trimming cut 1 base from V and 7 bases from J; bases unmatched to any gene: 12.

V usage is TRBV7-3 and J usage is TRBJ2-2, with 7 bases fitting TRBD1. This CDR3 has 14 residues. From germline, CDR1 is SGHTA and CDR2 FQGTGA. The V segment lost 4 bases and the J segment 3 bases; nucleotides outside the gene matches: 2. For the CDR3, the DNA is TGTGCCAGCAGCTCGGGACAGCACACCGGGGAGCTGTTTTTT. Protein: CASSSGQHTGELFF.

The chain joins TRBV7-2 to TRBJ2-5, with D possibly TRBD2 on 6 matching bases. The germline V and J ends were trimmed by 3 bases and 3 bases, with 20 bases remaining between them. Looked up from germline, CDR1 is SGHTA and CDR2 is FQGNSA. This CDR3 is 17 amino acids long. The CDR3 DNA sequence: TGTGCCAGCAGCTTCCGCAGTCCGGCGGGGACGAAAGAGACCCAGTACTTC. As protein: CASSFRSPAGTKETQYF.

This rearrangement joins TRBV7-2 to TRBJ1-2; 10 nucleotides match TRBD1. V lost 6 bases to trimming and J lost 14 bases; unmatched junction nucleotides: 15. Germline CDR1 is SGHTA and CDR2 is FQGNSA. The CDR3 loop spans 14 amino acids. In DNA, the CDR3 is TGTGCCAGCAGTTACCTCGCCGGGACAGGGGCAAGAACCTTC. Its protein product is CASSYLAGTGARTF.

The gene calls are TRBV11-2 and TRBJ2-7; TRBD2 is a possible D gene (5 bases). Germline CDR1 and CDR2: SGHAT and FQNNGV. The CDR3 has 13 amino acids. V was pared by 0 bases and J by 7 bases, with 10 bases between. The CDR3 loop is CASSLDPGGEQYV. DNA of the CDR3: TGTGCCAGCAGCTTAGATCCGGGCGGGGAGCAGTACGTC.

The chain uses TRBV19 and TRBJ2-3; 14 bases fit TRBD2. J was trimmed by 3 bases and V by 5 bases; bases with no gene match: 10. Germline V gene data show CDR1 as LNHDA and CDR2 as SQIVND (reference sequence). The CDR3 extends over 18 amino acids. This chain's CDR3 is CASSRYGTSGGPTDTQYF. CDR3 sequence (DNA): TGTGCCAGTAGTCGGTACGGGACTAGCGGGGGTCCTACAGATACGCAGTATTTT. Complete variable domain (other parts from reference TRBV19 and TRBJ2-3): DGGITQSPKYLFRKEGQNVTLSCEQNLNHDAMYWYRQDPGQGLRLIYYSQIVNDFQKGDIAEGYSVSREKKESFPLTVTSAQKNPTAFYLCASSRYGTSGGPTDTQYFGPGTRLTVL.

CDR3 nucleotides: TGTGCCAGCAGTGATGGTCTAATCACAGATACGCAGTATTTT. It is translated as CASSDGLITDTQYF. The chain links TRBV2 to TRBJ2-3; no clear D gene. Trimming shortened V by 3 bases and J by 2 bases, and 9 bases separated the two germline ends. Germline CDR1 is SNHLY and CDR2 is FYNNEI. The CDR3 is 14 residues long.

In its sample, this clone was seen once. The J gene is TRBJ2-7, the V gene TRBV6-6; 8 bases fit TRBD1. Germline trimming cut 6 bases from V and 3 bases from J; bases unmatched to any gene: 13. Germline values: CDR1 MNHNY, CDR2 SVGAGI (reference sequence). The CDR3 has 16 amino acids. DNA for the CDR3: TGTGCCAGCAGCTCCTCGAGGACAGGGATACTCTACGAGCAGTACGTC. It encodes CASSSSRTGILYEQYV.

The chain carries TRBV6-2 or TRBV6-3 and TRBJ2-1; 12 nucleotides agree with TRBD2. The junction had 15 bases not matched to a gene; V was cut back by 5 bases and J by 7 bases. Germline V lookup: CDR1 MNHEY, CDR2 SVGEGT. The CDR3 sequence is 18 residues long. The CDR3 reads CASSTRLAGDPRWNEQFF. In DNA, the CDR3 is TGTGCCAGCAGTACCAGACTAGCGGGGGACCCCCGTTGGAATGAGCAGTTCTTC.

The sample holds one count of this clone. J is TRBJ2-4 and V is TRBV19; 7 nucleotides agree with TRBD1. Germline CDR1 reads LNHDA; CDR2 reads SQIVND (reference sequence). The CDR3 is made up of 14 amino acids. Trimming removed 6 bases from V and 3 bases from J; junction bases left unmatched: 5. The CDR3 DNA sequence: TGTGCCAGTAGCCCCACAGGGGTCAAAAACATTCAGTACTTC. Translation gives CASSPTGVKNIQYF.